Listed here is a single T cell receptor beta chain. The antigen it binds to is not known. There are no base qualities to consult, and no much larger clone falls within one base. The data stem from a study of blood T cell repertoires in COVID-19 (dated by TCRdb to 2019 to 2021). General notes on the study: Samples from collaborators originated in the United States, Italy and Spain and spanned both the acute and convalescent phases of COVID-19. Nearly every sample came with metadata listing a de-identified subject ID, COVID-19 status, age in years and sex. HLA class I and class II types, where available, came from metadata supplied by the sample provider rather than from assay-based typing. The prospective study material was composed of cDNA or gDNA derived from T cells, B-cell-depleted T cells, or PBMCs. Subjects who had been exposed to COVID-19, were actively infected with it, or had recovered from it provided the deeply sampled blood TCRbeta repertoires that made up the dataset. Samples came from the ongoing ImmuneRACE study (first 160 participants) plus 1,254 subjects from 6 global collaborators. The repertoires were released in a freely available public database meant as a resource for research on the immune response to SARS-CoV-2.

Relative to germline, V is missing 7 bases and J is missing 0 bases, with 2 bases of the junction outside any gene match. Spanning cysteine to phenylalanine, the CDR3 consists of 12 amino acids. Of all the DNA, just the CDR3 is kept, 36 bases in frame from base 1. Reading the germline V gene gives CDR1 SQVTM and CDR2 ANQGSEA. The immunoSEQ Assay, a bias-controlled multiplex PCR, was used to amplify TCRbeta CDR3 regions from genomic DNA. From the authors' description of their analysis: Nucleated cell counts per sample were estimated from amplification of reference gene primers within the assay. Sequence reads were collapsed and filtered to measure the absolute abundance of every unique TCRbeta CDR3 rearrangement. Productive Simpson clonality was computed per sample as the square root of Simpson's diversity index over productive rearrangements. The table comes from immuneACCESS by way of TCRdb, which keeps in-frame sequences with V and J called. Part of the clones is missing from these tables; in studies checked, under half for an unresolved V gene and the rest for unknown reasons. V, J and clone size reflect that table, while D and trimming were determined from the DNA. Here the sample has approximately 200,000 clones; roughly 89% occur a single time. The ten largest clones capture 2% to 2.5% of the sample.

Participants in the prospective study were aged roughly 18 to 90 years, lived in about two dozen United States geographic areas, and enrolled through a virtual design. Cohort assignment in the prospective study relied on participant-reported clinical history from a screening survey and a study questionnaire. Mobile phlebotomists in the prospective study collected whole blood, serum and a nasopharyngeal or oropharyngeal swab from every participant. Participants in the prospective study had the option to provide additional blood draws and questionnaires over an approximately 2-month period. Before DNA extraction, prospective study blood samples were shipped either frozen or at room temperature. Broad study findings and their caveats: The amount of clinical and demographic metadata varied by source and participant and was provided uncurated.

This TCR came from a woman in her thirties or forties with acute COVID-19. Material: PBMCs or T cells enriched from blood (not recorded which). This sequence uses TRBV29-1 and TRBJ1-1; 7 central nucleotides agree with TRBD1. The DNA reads TGCAGCGCCGACAGGGTGAACACTGAAGCTTTCTTT. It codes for CSADRVNTEAFF.